This T cell receptor (beta chain) was recovered during a study of cytomegalovirus exposure and HLA in healthy donors. Study at large: In terms of ancestry, the Caucasian-associated cluster contained 80% to 90% of the roughly 400 genotyped donors.

The study, taken as a whole, reports: V- and J-gene trimming of TCR beta was linked (in a later analysis) to a missense DCLRE1C variant. The authors judged a highly shared variant cluster likely a sequencing artifact. A later analysis linked some 18,000 TCR beta sequences to HLA alleles at 0.05 false discovery rate.

V was pared by 2 bases and J by 6 bases, with 4 bases of the junction left unmatched. The CDR3 extends over 15 amino acids. The germline V gene has CDR1 MNHNY and CDR2 SVGAGI (reference sequence). The PCR had 60 Vbeta and 13 Jbeta primers. The table came from immunoSEQ multiplex PCR; TCRdb's copy has only in-frame clones and leaves some out. The data contain 150,000 to 200,000 clones, around 84% of them singletons. A word on this clone: Its matching antigen is unknown.

The TCR sequence derives from a man aged 18 to 35 in good health and CMV-seropositive. The rearrangement uses TRBV6-6 and TRBJ1-4; the match to TRBD1 covers 9 bases. Sample: PBMCs. The CDR3 DNA sequence: TGTGCCAGCAGTTACGAGGGACAGGGTGATGAAAAACTGTTTTTT. It translates to CASSYEGQGDEKLFF.